The 11 T cell receptor beta chains below were found in one sample sequenced in a study of STAT5B mutations in CD4+ large granular lymphocyte leukemia. Here immunoSEQ multiplex PCR was the method, and the copy in TCRdb shows in-frame clones only, minus some. In the table there are more than 35,000 clones, roughly 85% of which are singletons. Material for sequencing was CD4+ T cells from blood buffy coats. The receptors derive from a human donor in good health.

The V gene is TRBV2, the J gene TRBJ2-2, with 8 bases fitting TRBD1. V lost 6 bases to trimming and J lost 0 bases; unmatched junction nucleotides: 3. The germline CDR1 and CDR2 sequences are SNHLY and FYNNEI. This CDR3 region has 15 residues. CDR3 nucleotides: TGTGCCAGCAGGGACAGGGAGCCGAACACCGGGGAGCTGTTTTTT. It codes for CASRDREPNTGELFF.

This clone was counted a few times. The chain is built from TRBV19 and TRBJ1-2, with D uncertain. The CDR3 is 14 amino acids. Trimming pared 7 bases from V and 4 bases from J, leaving 16 bases between. In germline, CDR1 is LNHDA, CDR2 SQIVND (reference sequence). CDR3 protein: CASTTDLLGYGYTF. The CDR3 DNA is TGTGCCAGTACCACAGACCTCCTAGGCTATGGCTACACCTTC.

The V gene is TRBV2, the J gene TRBJ2-3; no clear D. Deletions cut 6 bases from V and 0 bases from J, with 10 bases between. From germline, CDR1 is SNHLY and CDR2 FYNNEI. This CDR3 has 14 residues. The CDR3 nucleotides read TGTGCCAGCAGAAGCAGCCCTAGCACAGATACGCAGTATTTT. This gives the protein CASRSSPSTDTQYF.

V gene TRBV19 combines with J gene TRBJ1-5; D call uncertain. Trimming shortened V by 5 bases and J by 3 bases, and 20 bases separated the two germline ends. This CDR3 is built from 17 residues. Germline values: CDR1 LNHDA, CDR2 SQIVND (reference sequence). CDR3 nucleotides: TGTGCCAGTAGTGTAAGTAGGAACAGCGGGTCCAATCAGCCCCAGCATTTT. It translates to CASSVSRNSGSNQPQHF. Using reference TRBV19 and TRBJ1-5 for the parts outside the CDR3, the full variable domain is DGGITQSPKYLFRKEGQNVTLSCEQNLNHDAMYWYRQDPGQGLRLIYYSQIVNDFQKGDIAEGYSVSREKKESFPLTVTSAQKNPTAFYLCASSVSRNSGSNQPQHFGDGTRLSIL.

This clone showed up just once. The chain joins TRBV27 to TRBJ2-6, with D maybe TRBD1 (6 bases). In germline, CDR1 is MNHEY, CDR2 SMNVEV (reference sequence). The V and J ends lost 3 bases and 0 bases respectively, with 12 bases between them. The CDR3 length is 17 residues. In DNA form, the CDR3 reads TGTGCCAGCAGTTTTATAACAGGGCTCTCTGGGGCCAACGTCCTGACTTTC. Its protein product is CASSFITGLSGANVLTF.

The V gene is TRBV5-1, the J gene TRBJ2-7; no reliable D call. Germline V gives CDR1 SGHRS, CDR2 YFSETQ. The ends were cut back, 0 bases at V and 3 bases at J, with 7 bases in the middle. CDR3 length: 13 amino acids. The chain's CDR3 is CASSLGLRYEQYF. CDR3 nucleotides: TGCGCCAGCAGCTTGGGGTTACGCTACGAGCAGTACTTC.

The J gene is TRBJ2-3, the V gene TRBV7-3; 8 nucleotides agree with TRBD2. Germline CDR1 is SGHTA and CDR2 is FQGTGA. V lost 2 bases and J lost 2; bases outside the gene matches: 3. CDR3 length equals 15 residues. DNA of the CDR3: TGTGCCAGCAGCTTACAAGCGGGGGTCACAGATACGCAGTATTTT. Translating it yields CASSLQAGVTDTQYF.

J is TRBJ1-1 and V is TRBV13, with TRBD1 as a possible D gene (6 bases). The V end was cut by 5 bases, the J end by 6 bases, with 10 bases between. The length of the CDR3 is 12 residues. In germline, CDR1 is PRHDT, CDR2 FYEKMQ (reference sequence). In DNA, the CDR3 is TGTGCCAGCAGCGAAGACAGGCCTGAAGCTTTCTTT. It specifies CASSEDRPEAFF.

The chain carries TRBV6-1 and TRBJ2-5; a possible D gene is TRBD1 (6 bases). V shed 6 bases and J shed 1 base, with 12 bases lying between them. This CDR3 spans 14 amino acids. The germline gives CDR1 MNHNS, CDR2 SASEGT. The CDR3 reads CASSEQGFQETQYF. The DNA for the CDR3 is TGTGCCAGCAGCGAACAGGGTTTCCAAGAGACCCAGTACTTC.

This clone appeared a single time. The J gene is TRBJ1-1, the V gene TRBV19; tentatively, D is TRBD1 (6 bases). Trimming stripped 3 bases from V and 5 bases from J, with 22 bases between. CDR1 is LNHDA and CDR2 is SQIVND in the germline V gene (reference sequence). The CDR3 consists of 17 residues. The CDR3 DNA sequence: TGTGCCAGTAGTATCCCGACAGGCCGATCAGTTGTAACTGAAGCTTTCTTT. Translated, it gives CASSIPTGRSVVTEAFF.

The gene calls are TRBV5-1 and TRBJ1-1; maybe TRBD1 (5 bases). The CDR3 has 14 amino acids. V dropped 4 bases and J dropped 5 bases, with 15 bases sitting between them. CDR1 is SGHRS and CDR2 is YFSETQ in the germline V gene. CDR3 in DNA: TGCGCCAGCAGCCCCTATGGTAGGGGAACTGAAGCTTTCTTT. It specifies CASSPYGRGTEAFF.